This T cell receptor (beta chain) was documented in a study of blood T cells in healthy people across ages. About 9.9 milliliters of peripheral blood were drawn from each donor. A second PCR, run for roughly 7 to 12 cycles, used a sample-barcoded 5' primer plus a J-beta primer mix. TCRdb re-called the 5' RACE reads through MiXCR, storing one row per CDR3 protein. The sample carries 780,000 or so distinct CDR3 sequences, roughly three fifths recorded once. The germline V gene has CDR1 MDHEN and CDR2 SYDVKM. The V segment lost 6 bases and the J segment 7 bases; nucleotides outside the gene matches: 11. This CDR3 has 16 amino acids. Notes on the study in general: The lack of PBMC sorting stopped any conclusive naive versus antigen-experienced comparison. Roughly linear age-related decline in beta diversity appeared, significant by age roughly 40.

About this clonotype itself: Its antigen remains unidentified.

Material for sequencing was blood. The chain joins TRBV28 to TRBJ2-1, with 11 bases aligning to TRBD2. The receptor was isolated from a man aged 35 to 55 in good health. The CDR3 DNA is TGTGCCAGCAGCCCGAAACTAGCGGGAGCTAGAAATGAGCAGTTCTTC. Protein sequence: CASSPKLAGARNEQFF.